A selection of T cell receptor beta chains follows, all from one sample in a study of cytomegalovirus exposure and HLA in healthy donors. Profiled with immunoSEQ multiplex PCR; TCRdb holds only in-frame clones, not every one. The sample contains about 150,000 clones, 76% of which appear only once. Sequenced input: PBMCs. The receptors were sampled from a female donor in good health and CMV-seropositive. CDR3s include the opening cysteine and the closing phenylalanine or tryptophan. The order of the fields is V gene, clone size, D gene, J gene, CDR3 length, CDR3 protein, CDR3 DNA. A D gene is named only where the DNA matches it firmly. Clone size appears in some rows only: once, few, many, or a class for an expanded clone.

TRBV5-4	few	TRBD1	TRBJ1-2	14	CASSFPGGLYGYTF	TGTGCCAGCAGCTTCCCAGGGGGACTCTATGGCTACACCTTC
TRBV5-1	few	TRBD2	TRBJ2-5	15	CASSLRTSGMETQYF	TGCGCCAGCAGCTTAAGGACTAGCGGGATGGAGACCCAGTACTTC
TRBV2	NA	NA	TRBJ1-6	13	CASSVRGNSPLHF	TGTGCCAGCAGTGTTCGGGGTAATTCACCCCTCCACTTT
TRBV6-1	many	TRBD2	TRBJ2-1	13	CASIALADNEQFF	TGTGCCAGCATAGCACTAGCGGACAATGAGCAGTTCTTC
TRBV29-1	NA	TRBD1	TRBJ2-1	16	CSVDRGQGGSYNEQFF	TGCAGCGTTGATCGGGGACAGGGCGGCTCCTACAATGAGCAGTTCTTC
TRBV7-3	NA	NA	TRBJ2-1	12	CASSIGQGEQFF	TGTGCCAGCAGTATTGGGCAGGGCGAGCAGTTCTTC
TRBV2	NA	NA	TRBJ1-2	12	CASSEVLMANTF	TGTGCCAGCAGTGAGGTCCTTATGGCCAACACCTTC
TRBV28	NA	TRBD1	TRBJ1-5	16	CASSLISGQVNQPQHF	TGTGCCAGCAGTTTAATATCCGGACAGGTCAATCAGCCCCAGCATTTT
TRBV30	few	NA	TRBJ2-7	11	CAWNTGYEQYF	TGTGCCTGGAATACAGGGTACGAGCAGTACTTC
TRBV7-9	NA	TRBD1	TRBJ1-1	15	CASSPGQGWHTEAFF	TGTGCCAGCAGCCCCGGACAGGGTTGGCACACTGAAGCTTTCTTT
TRBV5-1	NA	TRBD1	TRBJ2-7	13	CASNRQGSYEQYF	TGCGCCAGCAACCGACAGGGCTCCTACGAGCAGTACTTC
TRBV9	NA	NA	TRBJ1-3	14	CASSGWTQGNTIYF	TGTGCCAGCAGCGGATGGACACAAGGAAACACCATATATTTT
TRBV6-4	NA	NA	TRBJ2-1	13	CASSDRTGTRQFF	TGTGCCAGCAGTGACCGTACCGGGACTCGGCAGTTCTTC
TRBV6-5	few	TRBD1	TRBJ1-1	15	CASGRSDRGLNEAFF	TGTGCCAGCGGTAGATCCGACAGGGGGCTTAATGAAGCTTTCTTT
TRBV29-1	NA	NA	TRBJ2-1	15	CSVESYSGVYNEQFF	TGCAGCGTTGAGAGTTATAGCGGAGTTTACAATGAGCAGTTCTTC
TRBV11-2	NA	TRBD2	TRBJ2-5	15	CASSLRLAGVETQYF	TGTGCCAGCAGCTTACGTCTAGCGGGCGTAGAGACCCAGTACTTC
TRBV5-1	NA	NA	TRBJ2-3	16	CASHYRGGGITDTQYF	TGCGCCAGCCATTATCGGGGTGGAGGGATCACAGATACGCAGTATTTT
TRBV7-3	NA	NA	TRBJ2-2	14	CASSLLQGSGELFF	TGTGCCAGCAGCTTATTACAGGGATCCGGGGAGCTGTTTTTT
TRBV5-4	NA	TRBD2	TRBJ2-7	15	CASSFEAGGPYEQYF	TGTGCCAGCAGCTTTGAAGCGGGAGGACCCTACGAGCAGTACTTC
TRBV11-2	few	TRBD1	TRBJ2-7	15	CASSPSRDRVYEQYF	TGTGCCAGCAGCCCGAGCCGGGACAGGGTATACGAGCAGTACTTC
TRBV18	once	TRBD1	TRBJ2-7	16	CASRGQGQAKGYEQYF	TGTGCCAGCCGCGGACAGGGGCAGGCAAAGGGGTACGAGCAGTACTTC
TRBV5-1	NA	NA	TRBJ2-1	19	CASSLAIGGRLDTYNEQFF	TGCGCCAGCAGCTTGGCCATAGGTGGCAGGCTGGACACCTACAATGAGCAGTTCTTC
TRBV6-1	NA	TRBD1	TRBJ2-7	14	CASSNRDSTYEQYF	TGTGCCAGCAGTAACCGGGACAGTACCTACGAGCAGTACTTC
TRBV5-6	NA	NA	TRBJ2-7	14	CASSLRGTTYEQYF	TGTGCCAGCAGCTTGCGAGGGACAACCTACGAGCAGTACTTC
TRBV19	NA	NA	TRBJ2-7	14	CASSPHRATYEQYF	TGTGCCAGCAGTCCCCACAGGGCCACCTACGAGCAGTACTTC
TRBV28	NA	TRBD2	TRBJ2-3	18	CASSPPGLAGTSTDTQYF	TGTGCCAGCAGTCCGCCGGGACTAGCGGGAACTAGCACAGATACGCAGTATTTT
TRBV7-8	NA	TRBD2	TRBJ2-1	17	CASSLAATSGGANEQFF	TGTGCCAGCAGCTTAGCGGCCACTAGCGGGGGGGCAAATGAGCAGTTCTTC
TRBV7-3	NA	TRBD1	TRBJ2-3	17	CASSPLVGTGTTDTQYF	TGTGCCAGCAGCCCATTGGTTGGGACAGGGACCACAGATACGCAGTATTTT
TRBV9	NA	TRBD2	TRBJ2-1	19	CASSVAGGLAGGRDNEQFF	TGTGCCAGCAGCGTAGCGGGAGGTCTAGCGGGAGGACGGGACAATGAGCAGTTCTTC
TRBV2	NA	NA	TRBJ1-2	15	CASSELGQTNYGYTF	TGTGCCAGCAGTGAACTTGGGCAGACAAACTATGGCTACACCTTC
TRBV11-1	NA	TRBD2	TRBJ2-1	16	CASSLRGTSGSREQFF	TGTGCCAGCAGCTTAAGGGGGACTAGCGGGAGTCGTGAGCAGTTCTTC
TRBV7-6	NA	NA	TRBJ1-6	15	CASSPTGNNNSPLHF	TGTGCCAGCAGCCCAACAGGGAATAACAATTCACCCCTCCACTTT
TRBV6-5	NA	NA	TRBJ2-7	13	CASSYARSIEQYF	TGTGCCAGCAGTTATGCCAGGTCGATAGAGCAGTACTTC
TRBV7-9	NA	NA	TRBJ1-1	14	CASSRDRSNTEAFF	TGTGCCAGCAGCCGAGACAGGTCGAACACCGAAGCTTTCTTT
TRBV6-1	few	NA	TRBJ1-3	14	CASSDTSSGNTIYF	TGTGCCAGCAGTGACACAAGCTCTGGAAACACCATATATTTT
TRBV19	few	NA	TRBJ1-5	16	CASSIGGGSGNQPQHF	TGTGCCAGTAGTATTGGGGGGGGGTCGGGCAATCAGCCCCAGCATTTT
TRBV6-6	NA	NA	TRBJ2-7	14	CASSSQRSSYEQYF	TGTGCCAGCAGTTCTCAGAGGAGCTCCTACGAGCAGTACTTC
TRBV10-3	NA	NA	TRBJ2-7	14	CAISESGTSYEQYF	TGTGCCATCAGTGAGTCTGGCACCTCCTACGAGCAGTACTTC
TRBV5-6	NA	NA	TRBJ2-5	16	CASSLVSMLAGETQYF	TGTGCCAGCAGCTTGGTGTCTATGCTAGCTGGTGAGACCCAGTACTTC
TRBV5-1	NA	NA	TRBJ2-7	14	CASSELTGLVEQYF	TGCGCCAGCAGCGAATTGACAGGTTTGGTCGAGCAGTACTTC
TRBV25-1	NA	TRBD2	TRBJ2-1	14	CASSGTSGYNEQFF	TGTGCCAGCAGCGGGACTAGCGGTTACAATGAGCAGTTCTTC
TRBV5-5	NA	TRBD1	TRBJ2-6	16	CASSNRGGGGANVLTF	TGTGCCAGCAGCAACAGGGGTGGTGGCGGGGCCAACGTCCTGACTTTC
TRBV29-1	NA	TRBD1	TRBJ2-2	14	CSATGDQLGGELFF	TGCAGCGCGACAGGGGACCAGCTTGGCGGGGAGCTGTTTTTT
TRBV5-4	NA	TRBD2	TRBJ2-7	15	CASSLGTSGTYEQYF	TGTGCCAGCAGCTTGGGAACTAGCGGTACCTACGAGCAGTACTTC
TRBV5-1	NA	TRBD2	TRBJ2-5	16	CASSSGLTSGGETQYF	TGCGCCAGCAGCTCTGGTTTGACTAGCGGTGGAGAGACCCAGTACTTC
TRBV4-1	NA	TRBD2	TRBJ2-5	16	CASSQELSGRGETQYF	TGCGCCAGCAGCCAAGAGCTCAGCGGGAGGGGGGAGACCCAGTACTTC
TRBV9	NA	TRBD1	TRBJ1-2	14	CASSTKDRAYGYTF	TGTGCCAGCAGCACTAAGGACAGGGCCTATGGCTACACCTTC
TRBV28	NA	NA	TRBJ2-7	12	CASSLTGEEQYF	TGTGCCAGCAGTTTGACTGGAGAGGAGCAGTACTTC
TRBV5-1	NA	NA	TRBJ2-1	13	CASSPGTLNEQFF	TGCGCCAGCAGCCCAGGGACTCTCAATGAGCAGTTCTTC
TRBV6-6	NA	NA	TRBJ2-6	15	CASSLGSSGANVLTF	TGTGCCAGCAGTTTAGGGAGCTCTGGGGCCAACGTCCTGACTTTC
TRBV2	NA	TRBD1	TRBJ1-2	12	CASSGQDYGYTF	TGTGCCAGCAGCGGACAGGACTATGGCTACACCTTC
TRBV7-9	few	NA	TRBJ1-3	16	CASSTGGGGSGNTIYF	TGTGCCAGCAGCACGGGCGGGGGGGGATCTGGAAACACCATATATTTT
TRBV9	NA	NA	TRBJ2-1	15	CASSVAEGSGNEQFF	TGTGCCAGCAGCGTAGCGGAGGGGTCGGGGAATGAGCAGTTCTTC
TRBV30	NA	NA	TRBJ2-1	12	CAWSDGYNEQFF	TGTGCCTGGAGCGACGGGTACAATGAGCAGTTCTTC
TRBV19	NA	TRBD1	TRBJ1-5	15	CASSQSDRAGQPQHF	TGTGCCAGTAGTCAAAGCGACAGGGCGGGCCAGCCCCAGCATTTT
TRBV4-1	NA	TRBD2	TRBJ2-3	18	CASSGMLAGGPGTDTQYF	TGCGCCAGCAGTGGTATGCTAGCGGGAGGGCCGGGGACAGATACGCAGTATTTT
TRBV7-2	NA	TRBD2	TRBJ2-5	16	CASSLAGGLSGETQYF	TGTGCCAGCAGCTTGGCGGGAGGGTTAAGCGGAGAGACCCAGTACTTC
TRBV27	NA	TRBD1	TRBJ2-7	14	CASSSDRVVYEQYF	TGTGCCAGCAGTAGTGACAGGGTAGTCTACGAGCAGTACTTC